This TCR beta chain was observed in a study of T cells in Graves' hyperthyroidism and ophthalmopathy. The PBMCs were sourced from fresh peripheral blood (around 10 ml). V was trimmed by 2 bases and J by 4 bases, leaving 11 bases between them. This CDR3 is built from 15 residues. Germline V gives CDR1 SNHLY, CDR2 FYNNEI. This clonotype appeared many times. TCR beta CDR3 sequences were amplified from RNA transcripts. TCR CDR3 regions were first amplified by RT-PCR with HTBI primers. TCRdb reprocessed the multiplex PCR reads with MiXCR, giving one entry per CDR3 protein. The table records about 840,000 distinct CDR3 sequences, 35% to 40% of them present only once.

Sequenced material: blood. V and J are TRBV2 and TRBJ2-2; D is ambiguous. The sequence was obtained from a man younger than 30 with Graves' hyperthyroidism. CDR3 in amino acids: CASSERSQATGELFF. CDR3 nucleotides: TGTGCCAGCAGTGAACGGAGTCAGGCCACCGGGGAGCTGTTTTTT.